This T cell receptor beta chain was sequenced for a study of blood T cell repertoires in COVID-19. Profiling relied on immunoSEQ multiplex PCR, and the TCRdb table lists in-frame clones only, not all of them. This repertoire shows some 51,000 clones, approximately 90% found once; its top ten account for 3.1%. This CDR3 is 14 amino acids long. V lost 7 bases, J lost 0 bases, and 3 bases stayed unmatched. Germline loops: CDR1 LNHDA, CDR2 SQIVND (reference sequence). The sample taken for sequencing was peripheral blood. This chain connects TRBV19 to TRBJ2-1; 7 bases line up with TRBD2. The clonotype comes from a man aged 50 to 60 with acute or convalescent COVID-19. In DNA, the CDR3 is TGTGCCAGTAATGGGGGGGGCTCCTACAATGAGCAGTTCTTC. It is translated as CASNGGGSYNEQFF.